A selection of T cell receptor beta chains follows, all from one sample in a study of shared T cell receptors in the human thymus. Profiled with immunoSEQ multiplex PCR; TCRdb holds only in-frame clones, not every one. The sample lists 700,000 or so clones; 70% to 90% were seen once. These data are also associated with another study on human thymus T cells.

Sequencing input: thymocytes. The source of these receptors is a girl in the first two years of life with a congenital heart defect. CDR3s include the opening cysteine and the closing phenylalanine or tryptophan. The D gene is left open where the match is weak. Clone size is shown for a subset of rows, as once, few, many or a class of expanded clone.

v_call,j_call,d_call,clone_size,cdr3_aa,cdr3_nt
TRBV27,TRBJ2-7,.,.,CASSFRGGTYEQYF,TGTGCCAGCAGTTTTAGGGGTGGAACCTACGAGCAGTACTTC
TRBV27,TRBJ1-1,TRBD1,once,CASSPRTGGITEAFF,TGTGCCAGCAGCCCCAGGACAGGGGGGATCACTGAAGCTTTCTTT
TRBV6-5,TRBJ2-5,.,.,CASSQDSRLRETQYF,TGTGCCAGCAGTCAGGACAGTCGACTCCGGGAGACCCAGTACTTC
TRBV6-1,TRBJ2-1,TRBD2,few,CASNQRGGRGEQFF,TGTGCCAGCAATCAGCGGGGGGGCCGGGGTGAGCAGTTCTTC
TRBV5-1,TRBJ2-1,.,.,CASSLVRDEQFF,TGCGCCAGCAGCTTGGTGAGGGATGAGCAGTTCTTC
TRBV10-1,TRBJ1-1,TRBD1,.,CASSGQGNTEAFF,TGCGCCAGCAGTGGACAGGGGAACACTGAAGCTTTCTTT
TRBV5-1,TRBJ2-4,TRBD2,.,CASSWGGSGKNIQYF,TGCGCCAGCAGCTGGGGAGGGTCGGGCAAAAACATTCAGTACTTC
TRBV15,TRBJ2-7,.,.,CATSWSRGEGTYEQYF,TGTGCCACCAGCTGGAGTAGGGGGGAGGGAACCTACGAGCAGTACTTC
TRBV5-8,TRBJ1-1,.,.,CASSSDIFRMNTEAFF,TGTGCCAGCAGCTCTGACATATTCCGCATGAACACTGAAGCTTTCTTT
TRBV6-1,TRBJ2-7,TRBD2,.,CASSEVGLAGHSYEQYF,TGTGCCAGCAGTGAAGTGGGACTAGCGGGGCACTCCTACGAGCAGTACTTC
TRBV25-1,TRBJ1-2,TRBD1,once,CASSTPGQNYGYTF,TGTGCCAGCAGTACCCCGGGACAGAACTATGGCTACACCTTC
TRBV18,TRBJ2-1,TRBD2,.,CASSPVKGLAGRGQGSSEQFF,TGTGCCAGCTCACCAGTGAAGGGACTAGCGGGGAGAGGACAAGGTTCGAGTGAGCAGTTCTTC
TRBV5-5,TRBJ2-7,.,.,CASSWERGRGNEQYF,TGTGCCAGCAGCTGGGAAAGGGGGCGCGGGAACGAGCAGTACTTC
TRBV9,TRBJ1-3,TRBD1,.,CASSADRVGNTIYF,TGTGCCAGCAGCGCAGACAGGGTTGGAAACACCATATATTTT
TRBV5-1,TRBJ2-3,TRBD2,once,CASSIRTSGVGDTQYF,TGCGCCAGCAGCATACGGACTAGCGGGGTGGGAGATACGCAGTATTTT
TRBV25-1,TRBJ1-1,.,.,CASSGEAGRENTEAFF,TGTGCCAGCAGTGGCGAGGCGGGACGCGAGAACACTGAAGCTTTCTTT
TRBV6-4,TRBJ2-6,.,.,CASSGGSGANVLTF,TGTGCCAGCAGTGGCGGGTCTGGGGCCAACGTCCTGACTTTC
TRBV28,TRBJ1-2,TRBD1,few,CASSLNTVGQLGYTF,TGTGCCAGCAGTTTAAACACAGTGGGACAGTTGGGCTACACCTTC
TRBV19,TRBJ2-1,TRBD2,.,CASRDTGLAYNEQFF,TGTGCCAGTAGAGACACGGGACTAGCATACAATGAGCAGTTCTTC
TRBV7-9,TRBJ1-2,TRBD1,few,CASSLTGGTGGYTF,TGTGCCAGCAGCTTAACAGGGGGCACTGGTGGCTACACCTTC
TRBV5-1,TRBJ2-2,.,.,CASSFSYRTGELFF,TGCGCCAGCAGCTTTTCCTACAGGACCGGGGAGCTGTTTTTT
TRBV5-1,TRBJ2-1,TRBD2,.,CASSLACGGDNEQFF,TGCGCCAGCAGCTTGGCCTGCGGGGGGGATAATGAGCAGTTCTTC
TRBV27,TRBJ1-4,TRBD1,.,CASSLSRDRGLSDEKLFF,TGTGCCAGCAGTTTATCCAGGGACAGGGGCTTATCGGATGAAAAACTGTTTTTT
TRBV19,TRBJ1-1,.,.,CASRRLNLGTEAFF,TGTGCCAGTAGGCGACTGAATCTTGGCACTGAAGCTTTCTTT
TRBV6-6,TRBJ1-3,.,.,CASSPGGLVGGNTIYF,TGTGCCAGCAGCCCCGGGGGGCTCGTGGGCGGAAACACCATATATTTT
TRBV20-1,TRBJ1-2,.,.,CSAREGDGYTF,TGCAGTGCTAGGGAAGGGGATGGCTACACCTTC
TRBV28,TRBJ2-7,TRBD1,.,CASSLSGQGACEQYF,TGTGCCAGCAGTTTATCCGGACAGGGGGCATGCGAGCAGTACTTC
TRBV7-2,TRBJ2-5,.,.,CASSLMPSFLGTQYF,TGTGCCAGCAGCTTAATGCCCAGCTTTCTAGGGACCCAGTACTTC
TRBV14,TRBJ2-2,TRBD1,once,CASSFYPDYRGTGTGELFF,TGTGCCAGCAGTTTTTACCCGGACTACAGGGGGACCGGTACCGGGGAGCTGTTTTTT
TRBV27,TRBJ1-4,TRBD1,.,CAIGTGDEKLFF,TGTGCCATCGGGACAGGCGATGAAAAACTGTTTTTT
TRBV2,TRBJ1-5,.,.,CASRDDSSNQPQHF,TGTGCCAGCAGGGACGACAGCAGCAATCAGCCCCAGCATTTT
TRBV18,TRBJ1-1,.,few,CASSPFGSPNTEAFF,TGTGCCAGCTCACCATTTGGGAGTCCGAACACTGAAGCTTTCTTT
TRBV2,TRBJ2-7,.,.,CASSERRRQVTYEQYF,TGTGCCAGCAGTGAACGGCGGAGACAGGTCACCTACGAGCAGTACTTC
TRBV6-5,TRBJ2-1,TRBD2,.,CASSYFRGGHNEQFF,TGTGCCAGCAGTTACTTCCGGGGGGGGCACAATGAGCAGTTCTTC
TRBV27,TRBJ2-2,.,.,CATKPPGGTGELFF,TGTGCCACCAAGCCCCCAGGGGGGACCGGGGAGCTGTTTTTT
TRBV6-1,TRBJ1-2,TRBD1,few,CASSEERGRGHGYTF,TGTGCCAGCAGTGAAGAGAGGGGCAGGGGGCATGGCTACACCTTC
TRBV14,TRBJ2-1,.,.,CASSQDGCPSSYNEQFF,TGTGCCAGCAGCCAAGACGGGTGCCCGAGCTCCTACAATGAGCAGTTCTTC
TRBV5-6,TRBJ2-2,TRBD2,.,CASSWGAGGGTGELFF,TGTGCCAGCAGCTGGGGAGCGGGGGGAGGAACCGGGGAGCTGTTTTTT
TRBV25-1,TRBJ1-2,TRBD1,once,CASSEYRDRATYGYTF,TGTGCCAGCAGTGAATACCGGGACAGGGCAACCTATGGCTACACCTTC
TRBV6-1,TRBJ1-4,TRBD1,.,CASTSGTGREKLFF,TGTGCCAGCACTAGTGGGACAGGACGTGAAAAACTGTTTTTT
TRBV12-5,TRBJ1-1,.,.,CASGLGHNTEAFF,TGTGCTAGTGGATTGGGGCACAACACTGAAGCTTTCTTT
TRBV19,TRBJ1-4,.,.,CATRYGGEEKLFF,TGTGCCACCCGTTACGGGGGGGAAGAAAAACTGTTTTTT
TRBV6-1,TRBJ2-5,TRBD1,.,CASRYTGGQETQYF,TGTGCCAGCAGATATACAGGGGGCCAAGAGACCCAGTACTTC
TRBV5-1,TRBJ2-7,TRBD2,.,CASSLSGGYEQYF,TGCGCCAGCAGCTTGAGCGGGGGCTACGAGCAATACTTC
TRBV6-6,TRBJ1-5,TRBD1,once,CASRDRAPPNQPQHF,TGTGCCAGCAGGGACAGGGCCCCACCCAATCAGCCCCAGCATTTT
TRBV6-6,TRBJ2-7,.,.,CASSPKGRTYEQYF,TGTGCCAGCAGCCCAAAGGGGAGGACCTACGAGCAGTACTTC
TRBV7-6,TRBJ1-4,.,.,CASTLRGGRGEKLFF,TGTGCCAGCACCCTGCGGGGGGGTCGGGGTGAAAAACTGTTTTTT
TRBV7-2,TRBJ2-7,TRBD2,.,CASSLRPSGGFYEQYF,TGTGCCAGCAGCTTGAGACCTAGCGGGGGGTTCTACGAGCAGTACTTC
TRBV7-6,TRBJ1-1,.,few,CASTLSDGLNTEAFF,TGTGCCAGCACCCTTAGTGATGGTTTGAACACTGAAGCTTTCTTT
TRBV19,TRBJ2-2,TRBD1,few,CASSIPPIRDSWNTGELFF,TGTGCCAGTAGTATCCCCCCCATCCGGGACAGCTGGAACACCGGGGAGCTGTTTTTT
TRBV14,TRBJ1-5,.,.,CASSQPTVKASNQPQHF,TGTGCCAGCAGCCAGCCGACAGTAAAAGCCAGCAATCAGCCCCAGCATTTT
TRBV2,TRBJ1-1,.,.,CAKQGHSDTEAFF,TGTGCCAAACAGGGACACTCCGACACTGAAGCTTTCTTT